This is a list of T cell receptor beta chains from one sample in a study of regulatory T cells in long-lasting Graves disease. MiXCR, applied by TCRdb to the multiplex PCR reads, yields one record per CDR3 protein. The table shows 300,000 to 350,000 distinct CDR3 sequences, with roughly a fifth occurring only once. The source material was peripheral blood mononuclear cells (PBMCs), sampled when the disease was refractory, from a patient treated with antithyroid drugs. The receptors shown here come from a female donor with Graves disease. The CDR3 runs from the conserved cysteine through the conserved F or W. The D gene is left open where the match is weak. Size is omitted from some rows. Given values are once, few, many or a class for expanded clones.

clone size: many
V gene: TRBV27
D gene: NA
J gene: TRBJ2-5
CDR3 protein: CASSPLSRAAAAQYF
CDR3 DNA: TGTGCCAGCAGTCCCCTTTCACGGGCCGCAGCGGCCCAGTACTTC

clone size: NA
V gene: TRBV20-1
D gene: TRBD2
J gene: TRBJ2-7
CDR3 protein: CSASLAGVGEQYF
CDR3 DNA: TGCAGTGCTAGTTTAGCGGGGGTCGGCGAGCAGTACTTC

clone size: few
V gene: TRBV2
D gene: TRBD1
J gene: TRBJ1-5
CDR3 protein: CASSLAGGPDQPQHF
CDR3 DNA: TGTGCCAGCAGCTTAGCAGGGGGACCCGATCAGCCCCAGCATTTT

clone size: NA
V gene: TRBV11-2
D gene: TRBD2
J gene: TRBJ2-2
CDR3 protein: CASSYRLAGDSNTGELFF
CDR3 DNA: TGTGCCAGCAGCTACCGACTAGCGGGGGACTCGAACACCGGGGAGCTGTTTTTT

clone size: many
V gene: TRBV12-3/TRBV12-4
D gene: TRBD1
J gene: TRBJ1-5
CDR3 protein: CASSSIDRGQPQHF
CDR3 DNA: TGTGCCAGCAGTTCAATTGACAGGGGACAGCCCCAGCATTTT

clone size: NA
V gene: TRBV12-5
D gene: NA
J gene: TRBJ2-3
CDR3 protein: CASSKGGLTDTQYF
CDR3 DNA: TGTGCTAGTTCTAAGGGGGGCCTCACAGATACGCAGTATTTT

clone size: few
V gene: TRBV6-5
D gene: NA
J gene: TRBJ1-1
CDR3 protein: CASSYGLGSNTEAFF
CDR3 DNA: TGTGCCAGCAGTTACGGCTTGGGATCCAACACTGAAGCTTTCTTT

clone size: many
V gene: TRBV20-1
D gene: NA
J gene: TRBJ2-7
CDR3 protein: CSARRVHLTEQYF
CDR3 DNA: TGCAGTGCTCGCAGGGTTCACCTTACCGAGCAGTACTTC

clone size: many
V gene: TRBV7-2
D gene: NA
J gene: TRBJ2-6
CDR3 protein: CASSARATGANVLTF
CDR3 DNA: TGTGCCAGCAGCGCACGGGCAACTGGGGCCAACGTCCTGACTTTC

clone size: few
V gene: TRBV28
D gene: TRBD1
J gene: TRBJ2-2
CDR3 protein: CASSTGTGYFGSTGELFF
CDR3 DNA: TGTGCCAGCAGCACCGGGACAGGGTACTTTGGGAGCACCGGGGAGCTGTTTTTT

clone size: many
V gene: TRBV9
D gene: NA
J gene: TRBJ1-2
CDR3 protein: CASSPGGNLANYGYTF
CDR3 DNA: TGTGCCAGCAGCCCGGGAGGGAACCTCGCCAACTATGGCTACACCTTC

clone size: many
V gene: TRBV28
D gene: NA
J gene: TRBJ1-1
CDR3 protein: CASSLGSQGSNTEAFF
CDR3 DNA: TGTGCCAGCAGTTTAGGGAGCCAGGGGTCGAACACTGAAGCTTTCTTT

clone size: many
V gene: TRBV27
D gene: NA
J gene: TRBJ2-6
CDR3 protein: CASSYGGANVLTF
CDR3 DNA: TGTGCCAGCAGTTACGGTGGGGCCAACGTCCTGACTTTC

clone size: NA
V gene: TRBV10-2
D gene: TRBD2
J gene: TRBJ2-5
CDR3 protein: CASSESIWSGGPQETQYF
CDR3 DNA: TGCGCCAGCAGTGAGTCGATATGGAGCGGGGGGCCTCAAGAGACCCAGTACTTC

clone size: many
V gene: TRBV2
D gene: NA
J gene: TRBJ2-5
CDR3 protein: CASSQIQETQYF
CDR3 DNA: TGTGCCAGCAGTCAGATCCAAGAGACCCAGTACTTC

clone size: many
V gene: TRBV7-2
D gene: NA
J gene: TRBJ2-7
CDR3 protein: CASSTNRFYEQYF
CDR3 DNA: TGTGCCAGCAGCACCAACAGGTTCTACGAGCAGTACTTC

clone size: many
V gene: TRBV7-2
D gene: TRBD1
J gene: TRBJ2-5
CDR3 protein: CASSVRPGGETQYF
CDR3 DNA: TGTGCCAGCAGCGTAAGGCCAGGGGGAGAGACCCAGTACTTC

clone size: many
V gene: TRBV28
D gene: TRBD1
J gene: TRBJ2-2
CDR3 protein: CASGGTGGNTGELFF
CDR3 DNA: TGTGCCAGCGGAGGGACAGGGGGGAACACCGGGGAGCTGTTTTTT

clone size: many
V gene: TRBV7-9
D gene: TRBD1
J gene: TRBJ1-2
CDR3 protein: CASSLGTGEIGYGYTF
CDR3 DNA: TGTGCCAGCAGCCTAGGGACAGGGGAGATCGGCTATGGCTACACCTTC

clone size: NA
V gene: TRBV19
D gene: NA
J gene: TRBJ1-3
CDR3 protein: CASSPQGGNTIYF
CDR3 DNA: TGTGCCAGTAGTCCACAGGGTGGAAACACCATATATTTT

clone size: NA
V gene: TRBV5-1
D gene: NA
J gene: TRBJ1-4
CDR3 protein: CASSSGTPVRLNEKLLF
CDR3 DNA: TGCGCCAGCAGCTCGGGGACTCCGGTCCGATTGAATGAAAAACTGCTTTTT

clone size: many
V gene: TRBV3-1
D gene: NA
J gene: TRBJ2-4
CDR3 protein: CASSPERTNAKNIQYF
CDR3 DNA: TGTGCCAGCAGCCCCGAAAGGACAAACGCCAAAAACATTCAGTACTTC

clone size: NA
V gene: TRBV12-3/TRBV12-4
D gene: TRBD2
J gene: TRBJ2-1
CDR3 protein: CASSPGLAGRLSSYNEQFF
CDR3 DNA: TGTGCCAGCAGCCCGGGACTAGCGGGACGTCTAAGCTCCTACAATGAGCAGTTCTTC

clone size: NA
V gene: TRBV24-1
D gene: TRBD2
J gene: TRBJ2-1
CDR3 protein: CATSDTLAGGGNEQFF
CDR3 DNA: TGTGCCACCAGTGATACCTTAGCGGGAGGGGGCAATGAGCAGTTCTTC

clone size: NA
V gene: TRBV20-1
D gene: TRBD1
J gene: TRBJ1-6
CDR3 protein: CSARPPRQGGNSPLHF
CDR3 DNA: TGCAGTGCTAGGCCCCCCCGTCAGGGGGGTAATTCACCCCTCCACTTT

clone size: few
V gene: TRBV19
D gene: NA
J gene: TRBJ1-1
CDR3 protein: CASSMRGNTEAFF
CDR3 DNA: TGTGCCAGTAGTATGCGAGGGAACACTGAAGCTTTCTTT

clone size: many
V gene: TRBV2
D gene: NA
J gene: TRBJ2-7
CDR3 protein: CASRSYGVYEQYF
CDR3 DNA: TGTGCCAGTCGGTCCTACGGGGTTTACGAGCAGTACTTC

clone size: many
V gene: TRBV6-5
D gene: NA
J gene: TRBJ2-5
CDR3 protein: CASSYWETVETQYF
CDR3 DNA: TGTGCCAGCAGTTATTGGGAGACGGTAGAGACCCAGTACTTC

clone size: NA
V gene: TRBV7-9
D gene: NA
J gene: TRBJ1-1
CDR3 protein: CASSLRRGLLITEAFF
CDR3 DNA: TGTGCCAGCAGCTTAAGGCGGGGACTTCTGATCACTGAAGCTTTCTTT

clone size: many
V gene: TRBV28
D gene: NA
J gene: TRBJ2-5
CDR3 protein: CASSFKAKTQYF
CDR3 DNA: TGTGCCAGCAGTTTTAAGGCAAAGACCCAGTACTTC

clone size: few
V gene: TRBV6-2/TRBV6-3
D gene: NA
J gene: TRBJ1-1
CDR3 protein: CASSWSRDTAPGEAFF
CDR3 DNA: TGTGCCAGCAGTTGGAGCCGGGACACCGCCCCGGGGGAAGCTTTCTTT

clone size: once
V gene: TRBV6-1
D gene: NA
J gene: TRBJ2-2
CDR3 protein: CASTRRANTGELFF
CDR3 DNA: TGTGCCAGCACCCGCAGGGCGAACACCGGGGAGCTGTTTTTT

clone size: few
V gene: TRBV18
D gene: NA
J gene: TRBJ2-2
CDR3 protein: CASSQGGQGGELFF
CDR3 DNA: TGTGCCAGCTCTCAGGGAGGACAAGGCGGGGAGCTGTTTTTT

clone size: few
V gene: TRBV28
D gene: NA
J gene: TRBJ2-1
CDR3 protein: CASSFRNEQFF
CDR3 DNA: TGTGCCAGCAGTTTCCGGAATGAGCAGTTCTTC

clone size: many
V gene: TRBV12-3/TRBV12-4
D gene: TRBD1
J gene: TRBJ1-2
CDR3 protein: CASSFRTGSYGYTF
CDR3 DNA: TGTGCCAGCAGTTTTCGGACAGGGTCCTATGGCTACACCTTC

clone size: NA
V gene: TRBV20-1
D gene: NA
J gene: TRBJ1-4
CDR3 protein: CSARDMGGRQGKLFF
CDR3 DNA: TGCAGTGCTAGAGATATGGGGGGCAGGCAGGGGAAACTGTTTTTT

clone size: NA
V gene: TRBV5-1
D gene: NA
J gene: TRBJ1-1
CDR3 protein: CASSLGSSLRTEAFF
CDR3 DNA: TGCGCCAGCAGCTTAGGATCGAGCCTTCGGACTGAAGCTTTCTTT

clone size: NA
V gene: TRBV6-2/TRBV6-3
D gene: NA
J gene: TRBJ2-1
CDR3 protein: CASSYRADNEQFF
CDR3 DNA: TGTGCCAGCAGTTATCGGGCGGACAATGAGCAGTTCTTC

clone size: NA
V gene: TRBV4-1
D gene: NA
J gene: TRBJ1-4
CDR3 protein: CASSQGPLFNEKLFF
CDR3 DNA: TGCGCCAGCAGCCAGGGACCGCTATTTAATGAAAAACTGTTTTTT

clone size: many
V gene: TRBV2
D gene: NA
J gene: TRBJ2-7
CDR3 protein: CASTRDRLYEQYF
CDR3 DNA: TGTGCCAGCACACGGGACCGCCTGTACGAGCAGTACTTC

clone size: few
V gene: TRBV3-1
D gene: NA
J gene: TRBJ1-1
CDR3 protein: CASSRLDRPIPNTEAFF
CDR3 DNA: TGTGCCAGCAGTCGTCTCGACAGGCCCATACCGAACACTGAAGCTTTCTTT